A selection of T cell receptor beta chains follows, all from one sample in a study of blood T cell repertoires in COVID-19. Some clones are missing from TCRdb's copy, which holds only in-frame ones; the method was immunoSEQ multiplex PCR. Of more than 95,000 clones in the sample, around four fifths were seen once. The sample consisted of peripheral blood. The source is a man at least 80 years old with active or convalescent COVID-19. Each CDR3 is given with its conserved first and last residue. D genes are given only for firm matches. Clone size appears in some rows only: once, few, many, or a class for an expanded clone.

CDR3 | DNA | size | D | J | V
CASSLAGHNQPQHF | TGTGCCAGCAGCTTGGCCGGTCACAATCAGCCCCAGCATTTT | . | . | TRBJ1-5 | TRBV5-6
CASSDGGNYGYTF | TGTGCCAGCAGTGATGGGGGGAACTATGGCTACACCTTC | . | . | TRBJ1-2 | TRBV6-1
CASSLGPTVSNEQFF | TGCGCCAGCAGCTTGGGTCCCACAGTCTCCAATGAGCAGTTCTTC | . | . | TRBJ2-1 | TRBV5-1
CASSSTGTSYNEQFF | TGTGCCAGCAGCTCCACCGGGACTTCTTACAATGAGCAGTTCTTC | . | . | TRBJ2-1 | TRBV7-2
CASSRQPLGNQPQHF | TGTGCCAGCTCACGACAGCCTTTGGGCAATCAGCCCCAGCATTTT | . | . | TRBJ1-5 | TRBV18
CAWSVPENYNSPLHF | TGTGCCTGGAGTGTACCCGAGAATTATAATTCACCCCTCCACTTT | once | . | TRBJ1-6 | TRBV30
CASSRTSGANEQYF | TGTGCCAGCAGCCGGACTAGCGGGGCAAACGAGCAGTACTTC | . | TRBD2 | TRBJ2-7 | TRBV3-1/TRBV3-2
CASSPLSEKLFF | TGTGCCAGTAGTCCCTTATCTGAAAAACTGTTTTTT | . | . | TRBJ1-4 | TRBV19
CASSAQGAYGYTF | TGTGCCAGCAGCGCCCAGGGGGCCTATGGCTACACCTTC | . | TRBD1 | TRBJ1-2 | TRBV9
CASSPWEVDYGYTF | TGTGCCAGTAGTCCATGGGAGGTCGACTATGGCTACACCTTC | . | . | TRBJ1-2 | TRBV19
CASSLVPGGNGNTIYF | TGTGCCAGCAGCTTAGTCCCAGGGGGCAATGGAAACACCATATATTTT | . | TRBD1 | TRBJ1-3 | TRBV7-2
CASGKQGREWETQYF | TGTGCCAGCGGAAAACAGGGTCGAGAATGGGAGACCCAGTACTTC | once | . | TRBJ2-5 | TRBV6-5
CASSLGGGAYDTQYF | TGTGCCAGCAGCTTAGGCGGGGGGGCCTATGATACGCAGTATTTT | once | TRBD2 | TRBJ2-3 | TRBV7-6
CASSLAAPLAGVPRLYEQYF | TGTGCCAGCAGCTTAGCAGCGCCCCTAGCGGGGGTACCCCGCCTCTACGAGCAGTACTTC | . | TRBD2 | TRBJ2-7 | TRBV7-8
CASSPLFGEETQYF | TGTGCCAGCAGCCCCCTTTTCGGGGAAGAGACCCAGTACTTC | . | . | TRBJ2-5 | TRBV5-4
CASSSPGQGATNEKLFF | TGTGCCAGCAGCTCACCGGGACAGGGGGCAACTAATGAAAAACTGTTTTTT | . | TRBD1 | TRBJ1-4 | TRBV5-4
CASSSTGYNEKLFF | TGTGCCAGCAGTTCGACAGGTTATAATGAAAAACTGTTTTTT | . | . | TRBJ1-4 | TRBV6-5
CASSAPSRGQETQYF | TGTGCCAGCAGTGCCCCTAGTCGGGGGCAAGAGACCCAGTACTTC | . | . | TRBJ2-5 | TRBV6-2/TRBV6-3
CASSRTDSTFNTIYF | TGTGCCAGCAGCCGAACGGACAGCACTTTTAACACCATATATTTT | . | . | TRBJ1-3 | TRBV3-1/TRBV3-2
CASSLTSGDRSPLHF | TGTGCCAGCAGCTTAACTTCGGGGGATAGATCACCCCTCCACTTT | . | . | TRBJ1-6 | TRBV7-3
CASSQDRRGSYNEQFF | TGTGCCAGCAGCCAAGATCGGCGGGGGTCCTACAATGAGCAGTTCTTC | . | TRBD2 | TRBJ2-1 | TRBV14
CASSQGGRGVNTEAFF | TGCGCCAGCAGCCAAGGGGGCAGGGGCGTGAACACTGAAGCTTTCTTT | . | . | TRBJ1-1 | TRBV4-1
CASSRLGGNTEAFF | TGTGCCAGCAGCCGCCTGGGGGGGAACACTGAAGCTTTCTTT | . | . | TRBJ1-1 | TRBV27
CAWSTPGTGGKQPQHF | TGTGCCTGGAGTACCCCCGGGACAGGGGGTAAGCAGCCCCAGCATTTT | . | TRBD1 | TRBJ1-5 | TRBV30
CASNTRDRPYEQYF | TGCGCCAGCAATACCCGGGACAGGCCCTACGAGCAGTACTTC | . | TRBD1 | TRBJ2-7 | TRBV10-2
CASSLESDSYEQYF | TGTGCCAGCAGCTTAGAAAGTGACAGCTACGAGCAGTACTTC | . | . | TRBJ2-7 | TRBV7-2
CASSQGSGGNEKLFF | TGCGCCAGCAGCCAAGGTTCAGGGGGAAATGAAAAACTGTTTTTT | few | TRBD1 | TRBJ1-4 | TRBV4-3